Following are 29 T cell receptor beta chains from one sample sequenced in a study of breast tumors, draining lymph nodes, adjacent tissues (dated by TCRdb to the mid-2010s). The method was multiplex PCR. The instrument was an Illumina HiSeq 2000. TCRdb passed the public sequencing reads through fastp at Q25 and MiXCR, retaining productive beta sequences. Rows are unified per CDR3 protein, each entry keeping the most common DNA and genes. In all, the sample holds fewer than 300,000 distinct CDR3 sequences, and about 30% of those were seen once. The ten largest account for roughly 1.3% of the sample. Lymph node samples were obtained from the axillary draining lymph nodes of breast cancer patients. The material sequenced was axillary lymph node tissue. Every receptor here comes from a female donor with breast cancer. Some clones in this sample may be carry-over from other donors' samples.

This clonotype was counted ten times or more. The chain uses TRBV15 and TRBJ1-6; D call uncertain. The V end was cut by 2 bases, the J end by 2 bases, with 10 bases between. CDR1 and CDR2 (germline): LNHNV, YYDKDF (reference sequence). The CDR3 sequence is 16 residues long. The CDR3 loop reads CATSRPPGAYNSPLHF. The CDR3 nucleotides read TGTGCCACCAGCAGACCCCCGGGCGCCTATAATTCACCCCTCCACTTT.

The V and J genes are TRBV13 and TRBJ1-3; no firm D call. CDR3 size: 15 residues. Germline V gene sequence: CDR1 PRHDT, CDR2 FYEKMQ (reference sequence). The V end lost 2 bases, the J end lost 3 bases, and 11 bases lay between the germline ends. CDR3 DNA sequence: TGTGCCAGCAGCTTACCCCCCTGGAGTGGAAACACCATATATTTT. It translates to CASSLPPWSGNTIYF.

The gene calls are TRBV7-9 and TRBJ1-2; 8 bases agree with TRBD1. The ends lost 6 bases at V and 5 bases at J; junction bases unmatched: 8. CDR1 and CDR2 (germline): SEHNR, FQNEAQ (reference sequence). The CDR3 contains 14 residues. The CDR3 loop reads CASRRPDREYGYTF. For the CDR3, the DNA is TGTGCCAGCAGGAGGCCGGACAGGGAGTATGGCTACACCTTC.

This clonotype was observed many times. The genes are TRBV20-1 and TRBJ2-5; 8 bases match TRBD2. The germline gives CDR1 DFQATT, CDR2 SNEGSKA (reference sequence). This CDR3 is 18 amino acids long. V was clipped by 3 bases and J by 5 bases; unmatched bases: 20. The CDR3 spells CSASQVKKAYRLAETQYF. Here the CDR3 DNA reads TGCAGTGCTAGTCAGGTCAAGAAAGCCTATAGACTAGCGGAGACCCAGTACTTC.

The rearrangement joins TRBV6-1 to TRBJ2-1; the match to TRBD2 covers 8 bases. The CDR3 sequence is 14 residues long. Germline CDR1 MNHNS, CDR2 SASEGT. With 8 bases clipped from V and 5 bases from J, the junction kept 8 bases outside the gene matches. The DNA of the CDR3 is TGTGCCAGCGGGGGACCAGCGGGAGACAATGAGCAGTTCTTC. Its translation is CASGGPAGDNEQFF.

This clonotype occurred many times. The chain has TRBV7-6 and TRBJ2-7; TRBD2 matches 10 bases. Germline values: CDR1 SGHVS, CDR2 FNYEAQ. After removal of 1 base from V and 7 bases from J, the junction contained 7 bases not matched to a gene. This CDR3 has 15 residues. The DNA for the CDR3 is TGTGCCAGCAGCTTAGAAGCGGGAGGGCCGAAGGAGCAGTACTTC. Translated, it gives CASSLEAGGPKEQYF.

This chain links TRBV29-1 with TRBJ2-7; 10 nucleotides agree with TRBD2. Germline assignment: CDR1 SQVTM and CDR2 ANQGSEA. The CDR3 covers 15 residues. V shed 6 bases and J 2 bases; nucleotides not matched to a gene: 10. This CDR3 is CSVTSGLAMTYEQYF. The CDR3 DNA follows: TGCAGCGTCACATCGGGACTAGCGATGACCTACGAGCAGTACTTC.

The sample holds a few counts of this clonotype. V gene TRBV6-5 combines with J gene TRBJ1-4; 12 nucleotides align to TRBD1. The CDR3 runs 15 residues. The germline gives CDR1 MNHEY, CDR2 SVGAGI. The ends lost 6 bases at V and 6 bases at J; junction bases unmatched: 5. The CDR3 region is CASSRGQGAHEKLFF. The CDR3 coding sequence is TGTGCCAGCAGCCGGGGACAGGGGGCGCATGAAAAACTGTTTTTT.

V usage is TRBV5-1 and J usage is TRBJ2-6; D possibly corresponds to TRBD2 (6 bases). Germline CDR1 SGHRS, CDR2 YFSETQ. Trimming removed 0 bases from V and 4 bases from J, with 11 bases in between. The CDR3 length is 16 residues. The CDR3 protein is CASSLEVAGGANVLTF. CDR3 nucleotides: TGCGCCAGCAGCTTGGAAGTCGCGGGAGGGGCCAACGTCCTGACTTTC.

This clonotype was found many times. DNA for the CDR3: TGTGCCAGCAGCTTGATCGGGAGGGACTACGAGCAGTACTTC. Protein sequence: CASSLIGRDYEQYF. The chain carries TRBV5-6 and TRBJ2-7; 8 bases are shared with TRBD2. The CDR3 has 14 residues. CDR1 is SGHDT, CDR2 YYEEEE, per germline. The junction had 3 bases not matched to a gene; V was cut back by 1 base and J by 3 bases.

V gene TRBV2 combines with J gene TRBJ2-2; TRBD1 aligns across 9 bases. Germline assignment: CDR1 SNHLY and CDR2 FYNNEI. The CDR3 length is 15 residues. V shed 7 bases and J 4 bases; nucleotides not matched to a gene: 7. CDR3: CASTASTGGTGELFF. The CDR3 nucleotides are TGTGCCAGCACCGCCTCGACAGGGGGCACCGGGGAGCTGTTTTTT.

This clonotype showed up many times. The chain links TRBV6-6 to TRBJ1-5, with a possible D match to TRBD1 (5 bases). V was clipped by 7 bases and J by 7 bases, with 14 bases between them. CDR3 length: 13 residues. Germline V lookup: CDR1 MNHNY, CDR2 SVGAGI (reference sequence). CDR3 nucleotides: TGTGCCAGCATTCCCGGGGGGGGACAGCCCCAGCATTTT. It specifies CASIPGGGQPQHF.

This clonotype appeared many times. The chain recombines TRBV20-1 with TRBJ2-2, with 9 bases fitting TRBD2. Unmatched junction bases numbered 12, after V lost 6 bases and J lost 4 bases. From germline, CDR1 is DFQATT and CDR2 SNEGSKA (reference sequence). CDR3 length equals 16 residues. The CDR3 protein is CSALGSGRRTTGELFF. CDR3 DNA: TGCAGTGCCCTTGGGAGCGGGAGGAGGACCACCGGGGAGCTGTTTTTT.

This clonotype has at least ten counts. This rearrangement joins TRBV20-1 to TRBJ1-6; no clear D. The CDR3 extends over 16 amino acids. The ends were cut back, 3 bases at V and 5 bases at J, with 17 bases in the middle. The germline CDR1 and CDR2 sequences are DFQATT and SNEGSKA (reference sequence). CDR3 sequence: CSARDGRPVNNSPLHF. CDR3 nucleotide sequence: TGCAGTGCTAGGGACGGCCGACCCGTTAATAATTCACCCCTCCACTTT.

This clonotype was seen at least ten times. This rearrangement joins TRBV3-1 to TRBJ2-1; TRBD2 aligns across 13 bases. The length of the CDR3 is 13 residues. CDR1 is LGHDT, CDR2 YNNKEL, per germline (reference sequence). Here the CDR3 reads CAAGTSGKNEQFF. The CDR3 DNA reads as TGTGCAGCTGGGACTAGCGGGAAGAATGAGCAGTTCTTC.

This chain links TRBV7-9 with TRBJ2-2; 8 nucleotides line up with TRBD2. Germline CDR1 SEHNR, CDR2 FQNEAQ (reference sequence). The CDR3 spans 16 residues. With V trimmed by 1 base and J by 11 bases, 12 bases remained unmatched. The CDR3 nucleotides read TGTGCCAGCAGCTTAGTGGGCAGCGGGAGCCGGGATGAGCTGTTTTTT. It encodes CASSLVGSGSRDELFF.

This clonotype was observed at least ten times. This sequence joins TRBV20-1 and TRBJ2-7; unclear D gene. The CDR3 runs to 13 residues. CDR1 is DFQATT and CDR2 is SNEGSKA in the germline V gene (reference sequence). The V end lost 6 bases, the J end lost 6 bases, and 18 bases lay between the germline ends. The CDR3 loop reads CSARPGPDGEQYF. CDR3 coding DNA: TGCAGTGCGAGACCTGGACCCGACGGCGAGCAGTACTTC.

Ten or more counts support this clonotype. V usage is TRBV7-9 and J usage is TRBJ2-5, with 9 bases lining up with TRBD2. The V and J ends lost 6 bases and 0 bases, in that order; junction bases with no gene match: 8. Per germline, CDR1 SEHNR and CDR2 FQNEAQ (reference sequence). The CDR3 contains 16 residues. The CDR3 DNA reads TGTGCCAGCAGAGGGTGGACTAGCGAATACCAAGAGACCCAGTACTTC. Protein: CASRGWTSEYQETQYF. Full variable domain (outside the CDR3, taken from reference TRBV7-9 and TRBJ2-5): DTGVSQNPRHKITKRGQNVTFRCDPISEHNRLYWYRQTLGQGPEFLTYFQNEAQLEKSRLLSDRFSAERPKGSFSTLEIQRTEQGDSAMYLCASRGWTSEYQETQYFGPGTRLLVL.

Notes on this clonotype: A read error may explain this, as a much larger clone is one base away. This chain joins TRBV19 and TRBJ2-1; D unresolved. Looked up from germline, CDR1 is LNHDA and CDR2 is SQIVND (reference sequence). The CDR3 runs 13 residues. The CDR3 bases are TGTGCCAGTAGTATAGATAAGAAAAATGAGCCGTTCTTC. This gives the protein CASSIDKKNEPFF.

CDR3 nucleotide sequence: TGTGCCTGGAGCCCTGACCGGGGACGATACTATGGCTACACCTTC. Residues: CAWSPDRGRYYGYTF. This sequence joins TRBV30 and TRBJ1-2, with a tentative D call TRBD1 (5 bases). This CDR3 has 15 residues. In germline, CDR1 is GTSNPN, CDR2 SVGIG (reference sequence). The ends were cut back, 3 bases at V and 3 bases at J, with 17 bases in the middle.

This clonotype was observed at least ten times. The chain is built from TRBV28 and TRBJ2-7; TRBD2 agrees at 7 bases. Germline-derived CDR1 and CDR2 are MDHEN and SYDVKM. With V trimmed by 3 bases and J by 2 bases, 7 bases remained unmatched. The CDR3 has 15 residues. The chain's CDR3 is CASSFLTSPTYEQYF. The CDR3 region has the DNA TGTGCCAGCAGTTTTTTGACTAGCCCGACCTACGAGCAGTACTTC.

Details on this clonotype: The conserved closing phenylalanine or tryptophan is absent in this CDR3, likely reflecting a read error. The chain joins TRBV28 to TRBJ1-1; tentatively, D is TRBD1 (5 bases). CDR1 is MDHEN and CDR2 is SYDVKM in the germline V gene. The CDR3 extends over 14 amino acids. The V end lost 8 bases, the J end lost 1 base, and 14 bases lay between the germline ends. The CDR3 is CASARGTWNTEAFL. CDR3 nucleotide sequence: TGTGCCAGCGCCCGGGGGACGTGGAACACTGAAGCTTTCCTT.

V is TRBV20-1 and J is TRBJ2-1, with 10 bases identical to TRBD2. V dropped 3 bases and J dropped 4; count of bases not matched to a gene: 6. CDR3 length equals 15 residues. From germline, CDR1 is DFQATT and CDR2 SNEGSKA (reference sequence). Here the CDR3 DNA reads TGCAGTGCTAGGGGTAGCGGGGGGTTATACAATGAGCAGTTCTTC. It codes for CSARGSGGLYNEQFF.

With regard to this clonotype: At one end, the junction sequence differs from germline, possibly due to a read error. The chain links TRBV5-1 to TRBJ1-4, with D perhaps TRBD1 (5 bases). Per germline, CDR1 SGHRS and CDR2 YFSETQ. This CDR3 comprises 12 residues. The CDR3 is CASSLDGGELSF. The DNA for the CDR3 is TGTGCCAGCAGCTTAGATGGGGGAGAACTGTCTTTT. Together with reference TRBV5-1 and TRBJ1-4, the CDR3 gives the full variable domain: KAGVTQTPRYLIKTRGQQVTLSCSPISGHRSVSWYQQTPGQGLQFLFEYFSETQRNKGNFPGRFSGRQFSNSRSEMNVSTLELGDSALYLCASSLDGGELSFGSGTQLSVL.

This clonotype occurred many times. The V gene is TRBV10-3, the J gene TRBJ2-1; TRBD2 matches 10 bases. CDR1 ENHRY and CDR2 SYGVKD come from the germline V gene. This CDR3 is 15 amino acids long. V shed 6 bases, J shed 7 bases, and the junction held 9 bases outside the gene matches. The CDR3 loop is CAIRTPSGSLNEQFF. The CDR3 coding sequence is TGTGCCATCAGGACCCCTAGCGGGAGTTTAAATGAGCAGTTCTTC.

This clonotype was picked up many times. The chain employs TRBV20-1 and TRBJ1-2; no reliable D call. Per germline, CDR1 DFQATT and CDR2 SNEGSKA (reference sequence). Trimming removed 3 bases from V and 7 bases from J, with 9 bases in between. The CDR3 sequence is 11 residues long. CDR3 region: CSARTGSGYTF. The CDR3 nucleotides are TGCAGTGCTAGGACGGGGAGTGGCTACACCTTC.

In the case of this clonotype: A much more abundant neighbour one base away suggests this may be a read error. Likely a read error: the CDR3 ends without its conserved phenylalanine or tryptophan. The chain uses TRBV27 and TRBJ1-4; 9 bases map to TRBD1. The trim removed 5 bases at V and 6 bases at J, leaving 7 bases unmatched. There are 15 residues in the CDR3. Germline V lookup: CDR1 MNHEY, CDR2 SMNVEV (reference sequence). CDR3 region: CASSPQGQGHEKLFL. Here the CDR3 DNA reads TGTGCCAGCAGTCCGCAGGGACAGGGTCATGAAAAACTGTTTCTT.

A word on this clonotype: This clone may be a read error of a much larger clone one base away. The chain joins TRBV18 to TRBJ2-7; D uncertain. Per the germline V gene, CDR1 is KGHSH and CDR2 is LQKENI. V lost 0 bases, J lost 3 bases, and 3 bases lay in between. There are 12 residues in the CDR3. The CDR3 is CASSPPLYEQYF. The CDR3 DNA reads as TGTGCCAGCTCACCACCTCTCTACGAGCAGTACTTC. Full variable domain (missing parts from reference TRBV18 and TRBJ2-7): NAGVMQNPRHLVRRRGQEARLRCSPMKGHSHVYWYRQLPEEGLKFMVYLQKENIIDESGMPKERFSAEFPKEGPSILRIQQVVRGDSAAYFCASSPPLYEQYFGPGTRLTVT.

The chain carries TRBV9 and TRBJ1-4; D is possibly TRBD1 (5 bases). From germline, CDR1 is SGDLS and CDR2 YYNGEE. This CDR3 has 16 amino acids. V was pared by 5 bases and J by 0 bases, with 14 bases between. The CDR3, as DNA: TGTGCCAGCAGGGCCACAGGATCTGCAACTAATGAAAAACTGTTTTTT. It yields the protein CASRATGSATNEKLFF.